This T cell receptor beta chain came from a study of cytomegalovirus exposure and HLA in healthy donors (dated by TCRdb to about 2017). A note on the overall study: The approximately 710 repertoires of the first cohort and the 110 or so validation repertoires were produced on the same platform, according to a later analysis. The aim of the study was to test whether cataloging public T cell receptors could identify signatures of past pathogen exposure. In addition to the first cohort of 666 subjects, a separate validation cohort of 120 different subjects was used. The study combined high-throughput TCR immunosequencing, statistical association of individual TCRs with disease status, and machine learning to predict cytomegalovirus infection status. Here is what the overall study found, with its caveats: The study gave a list of 150 to 200 TCR beta chains associated with cytomegalovirus. A later analysis found that TCRs clustered in the first cohort also tended to co-occur in the 110 or so validation repertoires, with 94% of cluster scores above 0. The classifier was reported to diagnose cytomegalovirus status with high specificity and sensitivity in both the original cohort and the validation cohort. The authors suggested that the approach could potentially be generalized to other disease states and immunological phenotypes. Most TCR sequences were seen in very few donors, while some public TCRs were found in many individuals. All 110 or so repertoires were used to score co-occurrence in the validation cohort in a later analysis, because that analysis had no HLA typing for the cohort. In vitro tests confirmed that a few of the cytomegalovirus-associated TCR beta chains recognize cytomegalovirus antigens.

Donors formed part of the validation cohort, which comprised 120 subjects and was distinct from the first cohort of under 750 subjects. In this sample, this clone turned up once. This receptor's antigen is unknown. No much larger clonotype is one base removed from it; base qualities were not supplied. The library was built by means of the immunoSEQ multiplex PCR assay. In the original analysis: To diagnose cytomegalovirus status from the catalog of TCR beta chain sequences, a statistical classification framework was built. This is the immuneACCESS table as TCRdb keeps it, with only in-frame sequences that have V and J called. A part of the clones is gone; compared with another copy, unresolved V genes explain less than half, and the rest is unexplained. That table is the source of V, J and clone size, and D and trimming were worked out from the DNA. The sample includes about 120,000 clones, with approximately 81% observed a single time. 2% to 2.5% of the sample is taken by the ten largest.

This receptor was obtained from a young woman in good health and CMV-seronegative. Sequenced input: PBMCs.

The bases read TGTGCCAGCTCAGGCCCGAAACTCAATAATTCACCCCTCCACTTT. Its protein reads: CASSGPKLNNSPLHF. The sequence is built from TRBV6-5 and TRBJ1-6; the D gene identity is not certain. As encoded in the germline V gene, CDR1 is MNHEY while CDR2 is SVGAGI. Reading from cysteine to phenylalanine, the CDR3 counts 15 amino acids. CDR3 DNA is the only sequence kept; it has 45 bases, read in frame from the first base. Deletion took 8 bases off V and 5 bases off J, with a span of 16 bases between the germline ends.